The entry below describes one T cell receptor (beta chain). The data derive from a study of blood T cell repertoires in COVID-19. This table comes from immunoSEQ multiplex PCR, and its TCRdb copy is limited to in-frame clones, with some not included. The data contain approximately 170,000 clones, roughly four fifths of them singletons. The CDR3 length is 14 residues. V lost 5 bases, J lost 1 base, and 8 bases stayed unmatched. In germline, CDR1 is GTSNPN, CDR2 SVGIG (reference sequence). Sequences were obtained from peripheral blood. The source is a human donor with acute or convalescent COVID-19. The donor label of this sample is uncertain. The J gene is TRBJ2-7, the V gene TRBV30, with 7 nucleotides matching TRBD2. In DNA, the CDR3 is TGTGCCTGGGGGGTGGGGGGGGTGTCCTACGAGCAGTACTTC. This sequence encodes CAWGVGGVSYEQYF.